This T cell receptor beta chain was captured in a study of blood T cell repertoires in COVID-19. Study-wide background: Researchers got acute and convalescent COVID-19 samples from the United States, Italy and Spain. T cells, B-cell-depleted T cells, or PBMCs provided the cDNA or gDNA that served as material.

Trimming cost V 5 bases and J 4 bases; bases outside gene matches: 14. The length of the CDR3 is 17 residues. Germline assignment: CDR1 SGHTA and CDR2 FQGNSA. Authors' processing steps: Using reference gene primer amplification, nucleated cell counts were estimated. Sequencing was performed with immunoSEQ multiplex PCR; in TCRdb, only in-frame clones are kept and a portion is missing. Clonal size and the V and J genes are those of that table, whereas D and trimming came from the DNA. Of hundreds of thousands of clones detected, around 82% appear once; the ten largest clones hold around 5%. This clone was seen just once.

The sample comprised peripheral blood. The gene calls are TRBV7-2 and TRBJ1-2; TRBD1 matches at 9 bases. The source is a woman between 65 and 79 years old with acute or convalescent COVID-19. CDR3 amino acids: CASSPGTGNSRGYGYTF. The CDR3 DNA sequence: TGTGCCAGCAGCCCCGGGACAGGGAATAGTAGGGGCTATGGCTACACCTTC.